These 30 T cell receptor beta chains came from one sample sequenced in a study of beta chain features in type 1 diabetes. TCRB transcripts that were expressed got sequenced, as all of the isolated RNA had been reverse transcribed. The protocol was immunoSEQ multiplex PCR, while the TCRdb copy is restricted to in-frame clones and leaves out a portion. Seen here are 450,000 to 550,000 clones, approximately 30% observed once, and the top ten hold 0.05% to 0.065%. The sequencing input was naive CD4+ T cells from blood. Source of these receptors: a man aged 18 to 29 in good health.

The DNA of the CDR3 is TGCAGCGTTGGCGAGACAGGGGACCGGGAGCATTTT. It encodes CSVGETGDREHF. This chain joins TRBV29-1 and TRBJ1-5; 8 bases fit TRBD1. The CDR3 is 12 amino acids. Trimming removed 4 bases from V and 14 bases from J; junction bases left unmatched: 10. Germline-derived CDR1 and CDR2 are SQVTM and ANQGSEA. Together with reference TRBV29-1 and TRBJ1-5, the CDR3 gives the full variable domain: SAVISQKPSRDICQRGTSLTIQCQVDSQVTMMFWYRQQPGQSLTLIATANQGSEATYESGFVIDKFPISRPNLTFSTLTVSNMSPEDSSIYLCSVGETGDREHFGDGTRLSIL.

V and J are TRBV29-1 and TRBJ2-2; no definite D call. Germline V lookup: CDR1 SQVTM, CDR2 ANQGSEA. The CDR3 is 13 amino acids. Deletions cut 4 bases from V and 5 bases from J, with 11 bases between. The CDR3 spells CSVAPDWTGELFF. CDR3 bases: TGCAGCGTTGCCCCTGATTGGACCGGGGAGCTGTTTTTT.

This clone was detected a few times. The J gene is TRBJ2-1, the V gene TRBV14; D is possibly TRBD2 (5 bases). CDR1 and CDR2 (germline): SGHDN, FVKESK. The V end lost 0 bases, the J end lost 10 bases, and 16 bases lay between the germline ends. There are 15 residues in the CDR3. Here the CDR3 DNA reads TGTGCCAGCAGCCAAGACGCTAGCAGGCCAAGCGAGCAGTTCTTC. This encodes CASSQDASRPSEQFF. Full variable domain (outside the CDR3, taken from reference TRBV14 and TRBJ2-1): EAGVTQFPSHSVIEKGQTVTLRCDPISGHDNLYWYRRVMGKEIKFLLHFVKESKQDESGMPNNRFLAERTGGTYSTLKVQPAELEDSGVYFCASSQDASRPSEQFFGPGTRLTVL.

The sample holds a few counts of this clone. J is TRBJ2-7 and V is TRBV6-5; 12 bases fit TRBD1. V gave up 2 bases and J gave up 3 bases; unmatched junction bases: 5. This CDR3 region has 16 residues. CDR1 and CDR2 (germline): MNHEY, SVGAGI. The CDR3 region is CASSYPGTGGIYEQYF. The CDR3, as DNA: TGTGCCAGCAGTTACCCCGGGACAGGGGGCATCTACGAGCAGTACTTC.

The chain joins TRBV30 to TRBJ2-5, with 12 positions matching TRBD2. Unmatched junction bases numbered 8, after V lost 1 base and J lost 2 bases. The CDR3 extends over 17 amino acids. Germline-derived CDR1 and CDR2 are GTSNPN and SVGIG (reference sequence). In nucleotides, the CDR3 is TGTGCCTGGAGTGAGCCTAGCGGGAGGGGGAGTCAAGAGACCCAGTACTTC. Its translation: CAWSEPSGRGSQETQYF.

This clone has more than one count but fewer than ten. The chain is built from TRBV5-6 and TRBJ2-3; TRBD2 agrees at 11 bases. The CDR3 consists of 16 residues. The V and J ends lost 2 bases and 2 bases, in that order; junction bases with no gene match: 4. Germline V gives CDR1 SGHDT, CDR2 YYEEEE. The CDR3 bases are TGTGCCAGCAGCTTCATAGCGGGAGGGGCCACAGATACGCAGTATTTT. This encodes CASSFIAGGATDTQYF.

V and J are TRBV2 and TRBJ2-1; TRBD1 matches 11 bases. This CDR3 is built from 14 residues. Germline trimming cut 4 bases from V and 8 bases from J; bases unmatched to any gene: 4. CDR1 is SNHLY and CDR2 is FYNNEI in the germline V gene. Here the CDR3 reads CASSGDRGTDEQFF. The CDR3 nucleotides are TGTGCCAGCAGTGGGGACAGGGGGACGGATGAGCAGTTCTTC.

This clone has only a few counts. This rearrangement joins TRBV14 to TRBJ1-1; D is undetermined. CDR3 length: 15 residues. V was cut by 1 base and J by 2 bases, with 11 bases left in between. Looked up from germline, CDR1 is SGHDN and CDR2 is FVKESK. This CDR3 reads CASSQVGLQNTEAFF. Here the CDR3 DNA reads TGTGCCAGCAGCCAAGTCGGACTTCAAAACACTGAAGCTTTCTTT.

This clone was seen a few times. The rearrangement links TRBV18 to TRBJ2-7; 10 nucleotides line up with TRBD1. The germline V gene encodes CDR1 KGHSH and CDR2 LQKENI. The J segment lost 1 base and the V segment lost 3 bases, leaving 3 bases of the junction unmatched. The CDR3 runs 15 residues. Here the CDR3 DNA reads TGTGCCAGCTCACCCTCGGGACAGGGGTCCTACGAGCAGTACTTC. The encoded protein is CASSPSGQGSYEQYF.

This CDR3 reads CAWSDRRAEAFF. CDR3 DNA sequence: TGTGCCTGGAGCGACAGGAGGGCTGAAGCTTTCTTT. The chain carries TRBV30 and TRBJ1-1, with D tentatively TRBD1 (6 bases). Trimming removed 3 bases from V and 6 bases from J, with 11 bases in between. CDR1 and CDR2 (germline): GTSNPN, SVGIG (reference sequence). This CDR3 is built from 12 residues.

V usage is TRBV6-1 and J usage is TRBJ2-3; no firm D call. With 2 bases removed from V and 4 bases from J, the gap between germline ends came to 4 bases. This CDR3 contains 12 residues. Germline CDR1 and CDR2: MNHNS and SASEGT. The CDR3 bases are TGTGCCAGCAGTGAACCAGCAGATACGCAGTATTTT. Its protein is CASSEPADTQYF.

The gene calls are TRBV28 and TRBJ2-6, with D unclear. CDR1 and CDR2 from the germline V gene are MDHEN and SYDVKM. The CDR3 sequence is 16 residues long. The V and J ends lost 6 bases and 0 bases respectively, with 12 bases between them. For the CDR3, the DNA is TGTGCCAGCAGGGGCAGGATTGGCTCTGGGGCCAACGTCCTGACTTTC. Its translation is CASRGRIGSGANVLTF.

The genes are TRBV28 and TRBJ2-3, with 7 bases identical to TRBD2. The CDR3 totals 16 residues. The junction had 11 bases not matched to a gene; V was cut back by 4 bases and J by 4 bases. Per the germline V gene, CDR1 is MDHEN and CDR2 is SYDVKM. The CDR3 here is CASSSPSGPSPDTQYF. CDR3 sequence (DNA): TGTGCCAGCAGTTCACCTAGCGGCCCCTCGCCAGATACGCAGTATTTT.

This clone has more than one count but fewer than ten. J is TRBJ1-2 and V is TRBV7-2; weak D call: TRBD1 (6 bases). CDR1 is SGHTA and CDR2 is FQGNSA in the germline V gene. Trimming removed 5 bases at V and 7 bases at J, with 14 bases between. This CDR3 spans 13 amino acids. CDR3 nucleotides: TGTGCCAGCAGCACCCATTACAGGGCTGGCTACACCTTC. Protein sequence: CASSTHYRAGYTF.

This clone was found a few times. The J gene is TRBJ2-7, the V gene TRBV29-1; 9 bases match TRBD1. J was trimmed by 1 base and V by 3 bases; bases with no gene match: 10. Germline V gene sequence: CDR1 SQVTM, CDR2 ANQGSEA. The CDR3 is 16 amino acids. This CDR3 reads CSVEGLYRGLSYEQYF. CDR3 DNA sequence: TGCAGCGTTGAGGGACTCTACAGGGGGCTTTCCTACGAGCAGTACTTC.

This chain links TRBV5-1 with TRBJ1-2; D is perhaps TRBD1 (5 bases). V was trimmed by 4 bases and J by 2 bases, leaving 15 bases between them. Germline CDR1 SGHRS, CDR2 YFSETQ. This CDR3 contains 15 residues. CDR3 in amino acids: CASSLEGIGNYGYTF. In DNA form, the CDR3 reads TGCGCCAGCAGCCTGGAGGGGATCGGGAACTATGGCTACACCTTC.

The table lists this clone with a few counts. V usage is TRBV19 and J usage is TRBJ2-1, with 14 bases lining up with TRBD2. CDR1 and CDR2 from the germline V gene are LNHDA and SQIVND (reference sequence). Trimming took 9 bases from V and 2 from J; bases not matched to a gene: 6. The CDR3 consists of 16 residues. CDR3 sequence: CASRGLAGVPYNEQFF. The DNA of the CDR3 is TGTGCCAGCCGGGGACTAGCGGGAGTTCCCTACAATGAGCAGTTCTTC.

This clone was observed a handful of times. The chain is built from TRBV7-9 and TRBJ2-3, with 7 bases fitting TRBD2. The CDR3 covers 15 residues. The junction had 3 bases not matched to a gene; V was cut back by 1 base and J by 2 bases. Germline V gene lookup returns CDR1 SEHNR and CDR2 FQNEAQ (reference sequence). CDR3 sequence reads: CASSLGRDYTDTQYF. The CDR3 DNA reads TGTGCCAGCAGCTTAGGCCGGGACTACACAGATACGCAGTATTTT.

The V and J genes are TRBV27 and TRBJ2-7, with 13 bases matching TRBD2. The CDR3 has 19 residues. Unmatched junction bases numbered 15, after V lost 5 bases and J lost 2 bases. CDR1 and CDR2 from the germline V gene are MNHEY and SMNVEV (reference sequence). CDR3 sequence (DNA): TGTGCCAGCAGTAAACCCCGACTAGCGGGAGGCCACGTAACCTACGAGCAGTACTTC. Protein product: CASSKPRLAGGHVTYEQYF.

The chain carries TRBV7-8 and TRBJ2-7, with a tentative D call TRBD2 (5 bases). Germline V gene sequence: CDR1 SGHVS, CDR2 FQNEAQ. This CDR3 comprises 13 residues. V gave up 1 base and J gave up 3 bases, with 7 bases separating them. The CDR3 DNA is TGTGCCAGCAGCTTAGAAGAGGGCTACGAGCAGTACTTC. Protein product: CASSLEEGYEQYF.

This clone was counted between two and nine times. The chain couples TRBV19 to TRBJ2-4; D gene unclear. The CDR3 consists of 16 residues. Germline values: CDR1 LNHDA, CDR2 SQIVND (reference sequence). The V and J ends lost 1 base and 0 bases respectively, with 10 bases between them. CDR3 sequence reads: CASSIGAFLAKNIQYF. DNA for the CDR3: TGTGCCAGTAGTATAGGAGCGTTTTTAGCCAAAAACATTCAGTACTTC.

V and J are TRBV5-6 and TRBJ2-5; no clear D gene. V lost 4 bases to trimming and J lost 0 bases, with 4 bases between them. Germline V gene data show CDR1 as SGHDT and CDR2 as YYEEEE. The CDR3 has 12 amino acids. CDR3 in amino acids: CASSANQETQYF. The CDR3 DNA follows: TGTGCCAGCAGCGCGAACCAAGAGACCCAGTACTTC.

This sequence joins TRBV7-6 and TRBJ2-7; perhaps TRBD1 as D (6 bases). V gave up 5 bases and J gave up 0 bases, with 14 bases separating them. The germline CDR1 and CDR2 sequences are SGHVS and FNYEAQ. This CDR3 has 15 amino acids. CDR3 nucleotides: TGTGCCAGCAGCACAGGGTTTCAAATCTCCTACGAGCAGTACTTC. Translation: CASSTGFQISYEQYF.

A few counts support this clone. The V call is TRBV30, the J call TRBJ1-4; D unresolved. Trimming stripped 1 base from V and 2 bases from J, with 11 bases between. The CDR3 has 15 residues. CDR1 and CDR2 from the germline V gene are GTSNPN and SVGIG (reference sequence). In DNA, the CDR3 is TGTGCCTGGAGTGGTGACGAGCTCACTAATGAAAAACTGTTTTTT. Protein: CAWSGDELTNEKLFF.

The gene calls are TRBV30 and TRBJ1-1; no firm D call. The V end lost 0 bases, the J end lost 6 bases, and 11 bases lay between the germline ends. Germline V gene data show CDR1 as GTSNPN and CDR2 as SVGIG (reference sequence). The CDR3 extends over 13 amino acids. The chain's CDR3 is CAWSVRFSAEAFF. The DNA for the CDR3 is TGTGCCTGGAGTGTAAGGTTCTCAGCTGAAGCTTTCTTT. The entire variable domain, with the rest obtained from reference TRBV30 and TRBJ1-1, is as follows: SQTIHQWPATLVQPVGSPLSLECTVEGTSNPNLYWYRQAAGRGLQLLFYSVGIGQISSEVPQNLSASRPQDRQFILSSKKLLLSDSGFYLCAWSVRFSAEAFFGQGTRLTVV.

This clone has a handful of counts. V gene TRBV14 combines with J gene TRBJ2-1; a possible D gene is TRBD1 (7 bases). Trimming shortened V by 4 bases and J by 8 bases, and 21 bases separated the two germline ends. Germline assignment: CDR1 SGHDN and CDR2 FVKESK. The length of the CDR3 is 16 residues. The CDR3 here is CASSLYRGAGPDEQFF. CDR3 DNA: TGTGCCAGCAGCCTGTACAGGGGAGCGGGTCCGGATGAGCAGTTCTTC.

This clone was found a few times. J is TRBJ1-5 and V is TRBV7-2; 9 bases agree with TRBD1. The germline gives CDR1 SGHTA, CDR2 FQGNSA. The CDR3 has 16 amino acids. V dropped 3 bases and J dropped 0; count of bases not matched to a gene: 3. Written as DNA, the CDR3 is TGTGCCAGCAGCTTCGGGACAGGGAGTAGCAATCAGCCCCAGCATTTT. This gives the protein CASSFGTGSSNQPQHF.

V gene TRBV30 combines with J gene TRBJ1-3; D not certain. V was clipped by 6 bases and J by 4 bases, with 16 bases between them. Germline V gene data show CDR1 as GTSNPN and CDR2 as SVGIG (reference sequence). This CDR3 region has 14 residues. CDR3 protein: CACQVGSFGNTIYF. CDR3 nucleotides: TGTGCCTGCCAAGTCGGGAGCTTCGGAAACACCATATATTTT.

This clone has more than one count but fewer than ten. V and J are TRBV21-1 and TRBJ2-7; the DNA was not used to check the table's D call, TRBD1. TRBV21-1 is tagged as a pseudogene. The CDR3 is made up of 9 amino acids. CDR3 DNA sequence: TGTGCCAGCACTCAGGAGCAGTACTTC. As protein: CASTQEQYF.

This clone was observed a handful of times. The chain uses TRBV30 and TRBJ2-5; TRBD2 matches at 10 bases. The V segment lost 6 bases and the J segment 5 bases; nucleotides outside the gene matches: 6. CDR1 is GTSNPN, CDR2 SVGIG, per germline (reference sequence). This CDR3 region has 13 residues. CDR3 region: CACQREGGETQYF. The CDR3 DNA sequence: TGTGCCTGCCAGCGGGAGGGCGGCGAGACCCAGTACTTC. Full variable domain (rest looked up from reference TRBV30 and TRBJ2-5): SQTIHQWPATLVQPVGSPLSLECTVEGTSNPNLYWYRQAAGRGLQLLFYSVGIGQISSEVPQNLSASRPQDRQFILSSKKLLLSDSGFYLCACQREGGETQYFGPGTRLLVL.